Below, 12 T cell receptor beta chains from the same sample are listed, as sequenced in a study of T cells in Graves' hyperthyroidism and ophthalmopathy. TCR beta CDR3 regions were amplified from RNA transcripts. HTBI primers drove first-round RT-PCR of the TCR CDR3. TCRdb re-derived calls from the multiplex PCR reads in MiXCR, one entry per CDR3 protein. The repertoire consists of about 700,000 distinct CDR3 sequences, with roughly 46% occurring once and the leading ten covering approximately 6.8%. Sequences were obtained from peripheral blood or thyroid tissue (not recorded which). These receptors originate from an adult man with Graves' disease, either hyperthyroidism or ophthalmopathy (not recorded which).

This chain joins TRBV9 and TRBJ1-4; D unclear. The CDR3 totals 14 residues. The V gene's germline CDR1 is SGDLS and CDR2 YYNGEE. V lost 3 bases and J lost 7, with 13 bases in between. CDR3 in amino acids: CASSASGVGEKLFF. DNA for the CDR3: TGTGCCAGCAGCGCTAGTGGGGTCGGTGAAAAACTGTTTTTT.

The table lists this clonotype with a few counts. The chain is built from TRBV9 and TRBJ1-1, with D maybe TRBD1 (5 bases). The CDR3 contains 16 residues. The V end lost 0 bases, the J end lost 0 bases, and 12 bases lay between the germline ends. CDR1 and CDR2 (germline): SGDLS, YYNGEE. CDR3 sequence (DNA): TGTGCCAGCAGCGTAGGGCAGGGTGGAATGAACACTGAAGCTTTCTTT. It translates to CASSVGQGGMNTEAFF.

To note about this clonotype: This may be a read error, as it is one base from a much larger clone. The J gene is TRBJ1-2, the V gene TRBV20-1, with D possibly matching TRBD1 (6 bases). In germline, CDR1 is DFQATT, CDR2 SNEGSKA (reference sequence). CDR3 length: 11 residues. The CDR3 sequence is CSGEDSRGYAF. The CDR3 DNA is TGCAGCGGGGAGGACAGCCGGGGCTACGCCTTC.

V is TRBV25-1 and J is TRBJ1-5; 7 bases fit TRBD1. Trimming took 9 bases from V and 3 from J; bases not matched to a gene: 11. The CDR3 covers 15 residues. CDR1 and CDR2 from the germline V gene are MGHDK and SYGVNS. CDR3 loop: CASTADRAPNQPQHF. DNA for the CDR3: TGTGCCAGTACCGCCGACAGGGCCCCCAATCAGCCCCAGCATTTT.

This clonotype was detected ten times or more. The chain combines TRBV24-1 with TRBJ1-2; unclear D gene. Germline loops: CDR1 KGHDR, CDR2 SFDVKD. Trimming removed 4 bases at V and 7 bases at J, with 12 bases between. This CDR3 is 13 amino acids long. The DNA for the CDR3 is TGTGCCACCAGTGACTTTGATTTCGGTGGCTACACCTTC. It encodes CATSDFDFGGYTF.

In this sample, this clonotype turned up many times. The CDR3 region is CASSDWTGKSYEQYF. The DNA of the CDR3 is TGTGCCAGCAGTGATTGGACAGGGAAATCCTACGAGCAGTACTTC. The rearrangement uses TRBV7-9 and TRBJ2-7; 8 nucleotides align to TRBD1. Germline CDR1 and CDR2: SEHNR and FQNEAQ (reference sequence). This CDR3 is 15 amino acids long. With 6 bases clipped from V and 1 base from J, the junction kept 8 bases outside the gene matches.

This sequence joins TRBV6-6 and TRBJ1-6, with D tentatively TRBD1 (5 bases). CDR3 length: 14 amino acids. Germline values: CDR1 MNHNY, CDR2 SVGAGI (reference sequence). Trimming took off 6 bases at V and 5 bases at J, with 11 bases between the two ends. CDR3 sequence: CASREGLDNSPLHF. The DNA of the CDR3 is TGTGCCAGCAGGGAGGGACTTGATAATTCACCCCTCCACTTT.

V and J are TRBV7-9 and TRBJ2-7, with 11 bases lining up with TRBD1. Per germline, CDR1 SEHNR and CDR2 FQNEAQ (reference sequence). This CDR3 contains 16 residues. J was trimmed by 0 bases and V by 3 bases; bases with no gene match: 4. CDR3 DNA: TGTGCCAGCAGCTTGGACGGGACAGGGGGCTCCTACGAGCAGTACTTC. Translated, it gives CASSLDGTGGSYEQYF.

This clonotype was recorded at least ten times. The chain uses TRBV10-3 and TRBJ2-7; 8 bases are shared with TRBD1. The germline V gene encodes CDR1 ENHRY and CDR2 SYGVKD. The CDR3 sequence is 14 residues long. Trimming at V came to 11 bases and at J to 0 bases, leaving 9 bases not matched to a gene. The CDR3 spells CASHRDRSSYEQYF. The CDR3 nucleotides are TGTGCCTCGCACCGGGACAGGAGCTCCTACGAGCAGTACTTC.

The chain uses TRBV29-1 and TRBJ2-7; 8 bases are a match to TRBD1. The CDR3 runs to 13 residues. From germline, CDR1 is SQVTM and CDR2 ANQGSEA. V lost 7 bases to trimming and J lost 3 bases; unmatched junction nucleotides: 8. The CDR3 here is CSAGQGDGYEQYF. The CDR3 bases are TGCAGCGCAGGACAGGGCGATGGCTACGAGCAGTACTTC.

Notes on this clonotype: A much larger clone lies a single base off, so this may be a read error. Because the CDR3 is missing its conserved closing phenylalanine or tryptophan, this is likely a read error. The rearrangement uses TRBV25-1 and TRBJ1-1; D unclear. There are 13 residues in the CDR3. Per the germline V gene, CDR1 is MGHDK and CDR2 is SYGVNS. This CDR3 reads CASSEYGNTEAFL. The CDR3 DNA reads TGCGCCAGCAGTGAGTACGGGAACACTGAAGCTTTCCTT.

The J gene is TRBJ1-2, the V gene TRBV2; no clear D. Germline CDR1 SNHLY, CDR2 FYNNEI. The CDR3 is 12 residues long. This CDR3 reads CASDTSHYGYTF. For the CDR3, the DNA is TGTGCTAGCGACACATCCCACTATGGCTACACCTTC.